The rows below give T cell receptor beta chains drawn from one sample of a study of blood T cell repertoires in COVID-19. Clones were read by immunoSEQ multiplex PCR, and TCRdb kept only the in-frame ones, dropping some. The sample has about 410,000 clones, less than 95% seen once. Specimen: PBMCs or T cells enriched from blood (not recorded which). These receptors all stem from a man between 18 and 35 years old who had recovered from COVID-19. The CDR3 runs from the conserved cysteine through the conserved F or W. A D gene is named only where the DNA matches it firmly. Size is stated for part of the rows, as once, few or many counts, or as a class when the clone is expanded.

TRBV18	NA	TRBJ1-1	NA	TGTGCCAGCTCACCGAAATTATCTCAGGGGAACACTGAAGCTTTCTTT	CASSPKLSQGNTEAFF
TRBV4-1	TRBD1	TRBJ2-1	NA	TGCGCCAGCAGCCAAGAGGGGCAGGGGGACTACAATGAGCAGTTCTTC	CASSQEGQGDYNEQFF
TRBV5-4	TRBD1	TRBJ1-1	NA	TGTGCCAGCAGCTCATACAGGGGGGAGGCCGGTGGTGAAGCTTTCTTT	CASSSYRGEAGGEAFF
TRBV27	TRBD2	TRBJ2-1	NA	TGTGCCAGCAGTTTAGGAAGCGGGAGAAATTATGAGCAGTTCTTC	CASSLGSGRNYEQFF
TRBV23-1	NA	TRBJ1-1	NA	TGCGCCAGCAGTCAATTGAATTCGGGGGTTACGAACACTGAAGCTTTCTTT	CASSQLNSGVTNTEAFF
TRBV6-5	NA	TRBJ1-1	NA	TGTGCCAGCAGTCCCACGCGAGACACTGAAGCTTTCTTT	CASSPTRDTEAFF
TRBV5-4	NA	TRBJ2-2	NA	TGTGCCAGCAGCGAACAGCCTACGGTCTCCGGGGAGCTGTTTTTT	CASSEQPTVSGELFF
TRBV4-1	NA	TRBJ2-6	NA	TGCGCCAGCAGCCAAGGAGGGAGCTCTGGGGCCAACGTCCTGACTTTC	CASSQGGSSGANVLTF
TRBV7-3	TRBD2	TRBJ2-3	NA	TGTGCCAGCAGCCTAGGACTAGCTAGCACAGATACGCAGTATTTT	CASSLGLASTDTQYF
TRBV4-1	NA	TRBJ1-5	NA	TGCGCCAGCAGCCCCGGCGGGGATCAGCCCCAGCATTTT	CASSPGGDQPQHF
TRBV2	NA	TRBJ1-1	few	TGTGCCAGCAGTGGTGTGGGCGCGAGTACTGAAGCTTTCTTT	CASSGVGASTEAFF
TRBV6-4	NA	TRBJ2-2	NA	TGTGCCAGCGGCACTAGCTACACCGGGGAGCTGTTTTTT	CASGTSYTGELFF
TRBV19	TRBD1	TRBJ1-2	NA	TGTGCCAGTAGTGCCCAGGGGGACGTTGGCTACACCTTC	CASSAQGDVGYTF
TRBV10-3	NA	TRBJ2-3	NA	TGTGCCATCAGTGACTATAGGGGTGAGACAGATACGCAGTATTTT	CAISDYRGETDTQYF
TRBV18	NA	TRBJ1-6	NA	TGTGCCAGCTCAGCACAGGGTATAGGGAGTTCACCCCTCCACTTT	CASSAQGIGSSPLHF
TRBV7-9	TRBD1	TRBJ1-1	NA	TGTGCCAGCAGCCTCCGGGACAGGGATCCCCTAACTGAAGCTTTCTTT	CASSLRDRDPLTEAFF
TRBV6-5	NA	TRBJ1-2	NA	TGTGCCAGCAGCCGAAGGACTGGGAACTATGGCTACACCTTC	CASSRRTGNYGYTF
TRBV3-1/TRBV3-2	NA	TRBJ2-1	once	TGTGCCAGCAGTCTGCCGGCAGGCGGCAGGGGACGCCAAATAAACTACAATGAGCAGTTCTTC	CASSLPAGGRGRQINYNEQFF
TRBV15	NA	TRBJ2-7	NA	TGTGCCACCACTCCCGTGGGGGGAGTGCACGAGCAGTACTTC	CATTPVGGVHEQYF
TRBV7-3	NA	TRBJ1-1	NA	TGTGCCAGCAGCTTAGGGTATTTGGACATGAACACTGAAGCTTTCTTT	CASSLGYLDMNTEAFF
TRBV27	NA	TRBJ1-1	NA	TGTGCCAGCGGCGAACGGGTGAACACTGAAGCTTTCTTT	CASGERVNTEAFF
TRBV5-5	NA	TRBJ1-3	NA	TGTGCCAGCAGTCGAACCGCCGCGAACTCTGGAAACACCATATATTTT	CASSRTAANSGNTIYF
TRBV5-1	TRBD1	TRBJ1-1	NA	TGCGCCAGCAGCCTAGGGACAGCCGCGAACACTGAAGCTTTCTTT	CASSLGTAANTEAFF
TRBV28	NA	TRBJ2-5	NA	TGTGCCAGCAGTTTACAGGGGTCGGAGACCCAGTACTTC	CASSLQGSETQYF
TRBV5-1	NA	TRBJ1-6	NA	TGCGCCAGCAGCTTGGGAGGGCCCTATAATTCACCCCTCCACTTT	CASSLGGPYNSPLHF
TRBV28	TRBD2	TRBJ2-5	NA	TGTGCCAGCTTTGGAGCGGGATGGGGGACCCAGTACTTC	CASFGAGWGTQYF
TRBV3-1/TRBV3-2	NA	TRBJ1-1	NA	TGTGCCAGCAGCCAAGTAGCAGGGGAAACTGAAGCTTTCTTT	CASSQVAGETEAFF
TRBV19	NA	TRBJ2-7	NA	TGTGCCAGTAGTCCCCAGCAGGGTCTCGAGCAGTACTTC	CASSPQQGLEQYF
TRBV5-4	TRBD1	TRBJ1-1	once	TGTGCCAGCAGCTTGCCAGGGGGAGCTGAAGCTTTCTTT	CASSLPGGAEAFF
TRBV10-3	TRBD2	TRBJ2-1	NA	TGTGCCATCAGAAAGGGTAGCGGGGAGCCCTCCTACAATGAGCAGTTCTTC	CAIRKGSGEPSYNEQFF
TRBV5-1	NA	TRBJ1-1	NA	TGCGCCAGCAGTCCCTCAGACTCTCTTGGGGCTTTCTTT	CASSPSDSLGAFF
TRBV19	TRBD1	TRBJ2-1	NA	TGTGCCAGTAGTATGGATCGCAGTATAGGGACAGGCTCCTACAATGAGCAGTTCTTC	CASSMDRSIGTGSYNEQFF
TRBV3-1/TRBV3-2	NA	TRBJ1-4	NA	TGTGCCAGCAGCCAAATCCTCCGTTCTAGCTCCAAGGATCTGTTTTTT	CASSQILRSSSKDLFF
TRBV18	TRBD1	TRBJ1-5	NA	TGTGCCAGCTCACCATTCGGACAGGGGGCTCCGGGTCAGCCCCAGCATTTT	CASSPFGQGAPGQPQHF
TRBV6-5	NA	TRBJ2-7	NA	TGTGCCAGCGTCCGAGCAGGGTCCTACGAGCAGTACTTC	CASVRAGSYEQYF
TRBV7-9	TRBD1	TRBJ2-7	NA	TGTGCCAGCAGCGTCAGTTGGGACAGGGGAAGAAGCGAGCAGTACTTC	CASSVSWDRGRSEQYF
TRBV4-1	TRBD2	TRBJ2-7	NA	TGCGCCAGCAGCCAGGCGGGAGCGGCCTCCTACGAGCAGTACTTC	CASSQAGAASYEQYF
TRBV5-5	TRBD1	TRBJ1-6	NA	TGTGCCAGCAGCTTCCCCGGACAGGGGTCACCCCTCCACTTT	CASSFPGQGSPLHF
TRBV18	NA	TRBJ1-3	NA	TGTGCCAGCTCAGCAGGATTAATTGAAGCTGGAAACACCATATATTTT	CASSAGLIEAGNTIYF
TRBV9	NA	TRBJ1-6	NA	TGTGCCAGCAGCGAACAGATTAGGCATTCACCCCTCCACTTT	CASSEQIRHSPLHF
TRBV2	NA	TRBJ1-1	NA	TGTGCCAGCAGTGAGGAGAGGGACACTGAAGCTTTCTTT	CASSEERDTEAFF
TRBV2	NA	TRBJ2-7	NA	TGTGCCAGCAGTAAGGAGGACCGCAGCTCCTACGAGCAGTACTTC	CASSKEDRSSYEQYF
TRBV5-1	NA	TRBJ1-6	NA	TGCGCCAGCAGCACCGGCGGGACCGAAAATTCACCCCTCCACTTT	CASSTGGTENSPLHF
TRBV3-1/TRBV3-2	NA	TRBJ2-7	NA	TGTGCCAGCAGCCCGACTAGTGGTTACGAGCAGTACTTC	CASSPTSGYEQYF
TRBV28	TRBD2	TRBJ2-7	NA	TGTGCCAGCAGTCCGGCTAGCGGGAGGGGCTACGAGCAGTACTTC	CASSPASGRGYEQYF
TRBV18	TRBD2	TRBJ2-7	once	TGTGCCAGCTCACAACCGGGACTAGCGGGAGGGTCCTACGAGCAGTACTTC	CASSQPGLAGGSYEQYF
TRBV9	TRBD2	TRBJ2-5	NA	TGTGCCAGCAGCGCACGGACTAGCGGGAGGAGGAGTCAAGAGACCCAGTACTTC	CASSARTSGRRSQETQYF
TRBV2	TRBD1	TRBJ1-6	NA	TGTGCCAGCAATTCCCGACAGGGGAGTAATTCACCCCTCCACTTT	CASNSRQGSNSPLHF